The 21 T cell receptor beta chains given below trace back to one sample, sequenced in a study of response to subunit inactivated influenza vaccine. MiXCR, applied by TCRdb to the RT-PCR reads, yields one record per CDR3 protein. The sample consists of about 830,000 distinct CDR3 sequences, around 18% of them appearing once. Sequencing used PBMCs from blood, obtained more than 4 days after vaccination. The receptors were sampled from a man aged 50 or older who received an inactivated influenza vaccine.

The rearrangement joins TRBV12-3 or TRBV12-4 to TRBJ2-7; D possibly corresponds to TRBD1 (6 bases). The CDR3 is 15 amino acids. Trimming took 2 bases from V and 1 from J, leaving 12 bases between them. The CDR3 region is CASSLSLTGSYEQYF. As DNA, the CDR3 is TGTGCCAGCAGTTTAAGCCTCACAGGGTCCTACGAGCAGTACTTC.

The CDR3 region has the DNA TGCGCCAGCAGCTCCGGACAGGGAGGTAGGGAGCAGTACTTC. Its translation: CASSSGQGGREQYF. V and J are TRBV4-1 and TRBJ2-7, with 8 bases fitting TRBD1. The V segment lost 5 bases and the J segment 7 bases; nucleotides outside the gene matches: 10. CDR1 MGHRA and CDR2 YSYEKL come from the germline V gene. The CDR3 totals 14 residues.

This sequence joins TRBV28 and TRBJ1-2, with a possible D match to TRBD1 (5 bases). This CDR3 comprises 15 residues. Germline values: CDR1 MDHEN, CDR2 SYDVKM. Between the trimmed V and J ends, which lost 4 bases and 6 bases, there was a span of 18 bases. The CDR3 DNA sequence: TGTGCCAGCAGTTCGCTTGGGGGGGATCTGAATGGCTACACCTTC. This translates into CASSSLGGDLNGYTF.

This clonotype was counted only a few times. The chain couples TRBV15 to TRBJ2-3; D is uncertain. This CDR3 comprises 14 residues. The germline gives CDR1 LNHNV, CDR2 YYDKDF (reference sequence). The V end was cut by 0 bases, the J end by 6 bases, with 10 bases between. Written as DNA, the CDR3 is TGTGCCACCAGCAGAGACCAGGCCCCGGATACGCAGTATTTT. Its translation: CATSRDQAPDTQYF.

This clonotype has more than one count but fewer than ten. The chain employs TRBV5-1 and TRBJ2-7; either TRBD1 or TRBD2 may supply D (6 bases each). V lost 1 base and J lost 7, with 15 bases in between. The CDR3 is 14 residues long. CDR1 SGHRS and CDR2 YFSETQ come from the germline V gene. The CDR3 here is CASSLLTGTGEQYF. The CDR3 DNA reads as TGCGCCAGCAGCTTGCTAACAGGGACTGGAGAGCAGTACTTC. The whole variable domain, filled in from reference TRBV5-1 and TRBJ2-7, reads KAGVTQTPRYLIKTRGQQVTLSCSPISGHRSVSWYQQTPGQGLQFLFEYFSETQRNKGNFPGRFSGRQFSNSRSEMNVSTLELGDSALYLCASSLLTGTGEQYFGPGTRLTVT.

The chain links TRBV20-1 to TRBJ1-2, with D perhaps TRBD1 (5 bases). The length of the CDR3 is 15 residues. The germline V and J ends were trimmed by 3 bases and 6 bases, with 20 bases remaining between them. Germline V CDR1 and CDR2: DFQATT, SNEGSKA (reference sequence). The CDR3 sequence is CSARGDPRRTNGYTF. CDR3 coding DNA: TGCAGTGCTAGGGGGGACCCGCGCCGGACAAATGGCTACACCTTC.

This rearrangement joins TRBV20-1 to TRBJ1-1; 7 nucleotides line up with TRBD1. J was trimmed by 5 bases and V by 2 bases; bases with no gene match: 8. This CDR3 has 14 residues. Per the germline V gene, CDR1 is DFQATT and CDR2 is SNEGSKA (reference sequence). The CDR3 nucleotides read TGCAGTGCTAGACGGGACAGTTCCAGGACTGAAGCTTTCTTT. Encoded protein: CSARRDSSRTEAFF.

This clonotype was picked up a small number of times. This sequence joins TRBV28 and TRBJ1-4; 8 bases align to TRBD1. The CDR3 is 13 residues long. The V gene's germline CDR1 is MDHEN and CDR2 SYDVKM. The trim removed 6 bases at V and 13 bases at J, leaving 10 bases unmatched. The CDR3 sequence: CASSPGQAGRLFF. The CDR3 DNA is TGTGCCAGCAGCCCGGGACAGGCGGGGAGACTGTTTTTT.

This clonotype was counted between two and nine times. The chain employs TRBV10-2 and TRBJ2-3; D unclear. Per germline, CDR1 WSHSY and CDR2 SAAADI. CDR3 length: 15 amino acids. Deletions cut 2 bases from V and 4 bases from J, with 13 bases between. CDR3 nucleotide sequence: TGCGCCAGCAGTGAGCGACGGAATCCAGCAGATACGCAGTATTTT. Translated, it gives CASSERRNPADTQYF.

There are many counts of this clonotype. CDR3 in DNA: TGTGCCAGCAGCTTAGCCCAACGGGATACGCAGTATTTT. This encodes CASSLAQRDTQYF. The chain has TRBV7-2 and TRBJ2-3, with unresolved D. In germline, CDR1 is SGHTA, CDR2 FQGNSA. Trimming shortened V by 0 bases and J by 6 bases, and 7 bases separated the two germline ends. The CDR3 contains 13 residues.

The gene calls are TRBV10-3 and TRBJ1-1; D gene ambiguous. V was pared by 2 bases and J by 0 bases, with 13 bases between. In germline, CDR1 is ENHRY, CDR2 SYGVKD. The CDR3 runs to 16 residues. CDR3 in amino acids: CAISEGVGVLNTEAFF. The CDR3 coding sequence is TGTGCCATCAGTGAGGGAGTTGGGGTGTTGAACACTGAAGCTTTCTTT.

This clonotype was found many times. This chain links TRBV12-3 or TRBV12-4 with TRBJ1-3; D is unclear. The germline V and J ends were trimmed by 5 bases and 8 bases, with 10 bases remaining between them. The CDR3 totals 12 residues. The CDR3 reads CASSPGLDTIYF. The CDR3 nucleotides are TGTGCCAGCAGTCCGGGTTTGGACACCATATATTTT.

This clonotype was counted only a few times. The rearrangement joins TRBV4-3 to TRBJ1-2, with 9 positions matching TRBD1. After removal of 0 bases from V and 7 bases from J, the junction contained 6 bases not matched to a gene. This CDR3 region has 15 residues. Germline CDR1 reads LGHNA; CDR2 reads YSLEER. CDR3 sequence: CASSQDQGQGGGYTF. The CDR3 DNA reads TGCGCCAGCAGCCAAGACCAGGGACAGGGAGGTGGCTACACCTTC.

The V and J genes are TRBV24-1 and TRBJ2-7; TRBD1 agrees at 7 bases. The CDR3 totals 15 residues. With 6 bases clipped from V and 0 bases from J, the junction kept 7 bases outside the gene matches. Per the germline V gene, CDR1 is KGHDR and CDR2 is SFDVKD. In DNA, the CDR3 is TGTGCCACCAGTTCGACCGGGACAGCCTCCTACGAGCAGTACTTC. Translation: CATSSTGTASYEQYF.

The rearrangement uses TRBV7-2 and TRBJ2-5; the D is unclear. CDR1 and CDR2 (germline): SGHTA, FQGNSA. Trimming shortened V by 1 base and J by 7 bases, and 13 bases separated the two germline ends. The CDR3 runs 14 residues. The CDR3 loop is CASSLEQKRGTQYF. The CDR3 DNA sequence: TGTGCCAGCAGCTTAGAACAGAAGAGAGGGACCCAGTACTTC.

Only a few counts were recorded for this clonotype. The chain employs TRBV5-5 and TRBJ2-3; 7 bases align to TRBD1. The CDR3 length is 16 residues. With 4 bases clipped from V and 2 bases from J, the junction kept 10 bases outside the gene matches. The V gene's germline CDR1 is SGHKS and CDR2 YYEKEE (reference sequence). For the CDR3, the DNA is TGTGCCAGCAGCCAGACAGGGCCCCTCCCCACAGATACGCAGTATTTT. Residues: CASSQTGPLPTDTQYF.

In this sample, this clonotype turned up a few times. This chain connects TRBV7-8 to TRBJ2-2, with D perhaps matching TRBD1 or TRBD2 (5 bases each). With 5 bases removed from V and 6 bases from J, the gap between germline ends came to 19 bases. Germline V gene lookup returns CDR1 SGHVS and CDR2 FQNEAQ. The CDR3 length is 16 residues. This CDR3 is CASSQGYRRSAGELFF. In nucleotides, the CDR3 is TGTGCCAGCAGCCAGGGATACAGGAGGAGCGCCGGGGAGCTGTTTTTT. The whole variable domain, remainder taken from reference TRBV7-8 and TRBJ2-2, is GAGVSQSPRYKVAKRGQDVALRCDPISGHVSLFWYQQALGQGPEFLTYFQNEAQLDKSGLPSDRFFAERPEGSVSTLKIQRTQQEDSAVYLCASSQGYRRSAGELFFGEGSRLTVL.

The sample holds a few counts of this clonotype. The rearrangement links TRBV10-3 to TRBJ2-7; possibly TRBD2 for D (5 bases). Germline lookup yields CDR1 ENHRY and CDR2 SYGVKD. V lost 4 bases, J lost 6 bases, and 10 bases lay in between. This CDR3 region has 12 residues. For the CDR3, the DNA is TGTGCCATCAGTGTGGACTCCCTCGAGCAGTACTTC. Translation: CAISVDSLEQYF.

The chain combines TRBV3-1 with TRBJ1-6; 8 bases line up with TRBD1. This CDR3 region has 14 residues. Germline trimming cut 4 bases from V and 9 bases from J; bases unmatched to any gene: 5. From germline, CDR1 is LGHDT and CDR2 YNNKEL (reference sequence). The CDR3 protein is CASSLGQGTSPLHF. CDR3 DNA: TGTGCCAGCAGCCTCGGACAGGGTACTTCACCCCTCCACTTT.

This chain joins TRBV12-3 or TRBV12-4 and TRBJ1-1; D remains ambiguous. CDR3 length equals 15 residues. Between the trimmed V and J ends, which lost 6 bases and 4 bases, there was a span of 18 bases. CDR3 DNA: TGTGCCAGCAGCCCACACTCCCCCCAGACCACTGAAGCTTTCTTT. This sequence encodes CASSPHSPQTTEAFF.

The chain couples TRBV6-1 to TRBJ1-1, with a possible D match to TRBD1 (6 bases). The germline V gene encodes CDR1 MNHNS and CDR2 SASEGT. The V end was cut by 7 bases, the J end by 0 bases, with 12 bases between. This CDR3 has 14 amino acids. The CDR3 spells CASNRGTMNTEAFF. The CDR3 DNA follows: TGTGCCAGCAATAGGGGGACCATGAACACTGAAGCTTTCTTT.